The 7 T cell receptor beta chains presented below share a single source sample, sequenced in a study of OX40 agonist ivuxolimab in advanced cancers. The protocol was immunoSEQ multiplex PCR, while the TCRdb copy is restricted to in-frame clones and leaves out a portion. The sample has some 74,000 clones; 90% are singletons. Sample: CD4+ or CD8+ T cells sorted from blood, taken in a trial of the OX40 agonist ivuxolimab. The receptors shown here come from an adult with an advanced solid tumor such as melanoma, head and neck, liver or kidney cancer.

This chain links TRBV5-1 with TRBJ2-2; 10 bases fit TRBD1. The ends lost 5 bases at V and 5 bases at J; junction bases unmatched: 12. Germline assignment: CDR1 SGHRS and CDR2 YFSETQ. The CDR3 runs to 17 residues. This CDR3 reads CASRLLSGTGDTGELFF. The CDR3 nucleotides read TGCGCCAGCAGACTCCTATCCGGGACAGGGGATACCGGGGAGCTGTTTTTT. Filled out from reference TRBV5-1 and TRBJ2-2, the complete variable domain reads KAGVTQTPRYLIKTRGQQVTLSCSPISGHRSVSWYQQTPGQGLQFLFEYFSETQRNKGNFPGRFSGRQFSNSRSEMNVSTLELGDSALYLCASRLLSGTGDTGELFFGEGSRLTVL.

The V and J genes are TRBV19 and TRBJ2-5; 8 bases fit TRBD2. The CDR3 runs to 18 residues. V lost 5 bases and J lost 5; bases outside the gene matches: 19. Per the germline V gene, CDR1 is LNHDA and CDR2 is SQIVND (reference sequence). The CDR3 nucleotides read TGTGCCAGTAGTCCGGGTCAAAGTGCTAGCGGGTTTAGGGAGACCCAGTACTTC. Translation: CASSPGQSASGFRETQYF.

This sequence joins TRBV6-5 and TRBJ1-2; 9 positions match TRBD1. CDR1 is MNHEY and CDR2 is SVGAGI in the germline V gene. CDR3 length equals 15 residues. The junction had 3 bases not matched to a gene; V was cut back by 0 bases and J by 4 bases. The CDR3 sequence is CASSYSSGQGYGYTF. CDR3 sequence (DNA): TGTGCCAGCAGTTACTCTTCGGGACAGGGCTATGGCTACACCTTC.

The genes are TRBV7-3 and TRBJ2-1; the D is unclear. Germline V CDR1 and CDR2: SGHTA, FQGTGA. V shed 2 bases and J shed 2 bases, with 4 bases lying between them. The CDR3 is 13 residues long. The CDR3 is CASSLYPYNEQFF. CDR3 DNA: TGTGCCAGCAGCTTATATCCCTACAATGAGCAGTTCTTC.

The chain recombines TRBV27 with TRBJ1-6; 8 nucleotides match TRBD1. Germline-derived CDR1 and CDR2 are MNHEY and SMNVEV (reference sequence). The ends lost 2 bases at V and 9 bases at J; junction bases unmatched: 3. CDR3 size: 14 residues. This CDR3 is CASSLTGGVSPLHF. The CDR3 coding sequence is TGTGCCAGCAGTTTAACAGGGGGGGTTTCACCCCTCCACTTT.

The sample holds one count of this clone. V usage is TRBV2 and J usage is TRBJ2-1; 13 nucleotides match TRBD2. The germline V gene encodes CDR1 SNHLY and CDR2 FYNNEI. This CDR3 has 15 residues. Germline trimming cut 6 bases from V and 10 bases from J; bases unmatched to any gene: 9. CDR3 residues: CASRETSGGFGEQFF. CDR3 bases: TGTGCCAGCAGAGAGACTAGCGGGGGGTTTGGCGAGCAGTTCTTC.

The CDR3 DNA follows: TGTGCCAGCAGCTTCTTGGAGACCCAGTACTTC. Residues: CASSFLETQYF. This chain joins TRBV7-9 and TRBJ2-5; D not resolved. The V end lost 3 bases, the J end lost 5 bases, and 4 bases lay between the germline ends. Germline V gene lookup returns CDR1 SEHNR and CDR2 FQNEAQ (reference sequence). This CDR3 is 11 amino acids long.